Each of the 10 T cell receptor beta chains below was sequenced from the same sample in a study of blood T cell repertoires in COVID-19. TCRdb keeps only in-frame clones here, not all; method: immunoSEQ multiplex PCR. In the table there are fewer than 130,000 clones, roughly 85% of which are singletons. Source material: peripheral blood. The receptors come from a woman older than 75 with active or convalescent COVID-19.

The chain combines TRBV30 with TRBJ1-2; 8 bases match TRBD1. Germline assignment: CDR1 GTSNPN and CDR2 SVGIG (reference sequence). The CDR3 consists of 13 residues. The J segment lost 6 bases and the V segment lost 0 bases, leaving 3 bases of the junction unmatched. CDR3 amino acids: CAWSVGQGNGYTF. CDR3 bases: TGTGCCTGGAGTGTCGGACAGGGAAATGGCTACACCTTC.

The CDR3 nucleotides are TGTGCCACCAGCAGCCTCGACAGGTCCCGGGAGACCCAGTACTTC. This encodes CATSSLDRSRETQYF. The chain combines TRBV15 with TRBJ2-5; D is perhaps TRBD1 (6 bases). The length of the CDR3 is 15 residues. The germline V and J ends were trimmed by 3 bases and 5 bases, with 16 bases remaining between them. Per germline, CDR1 LNHNV and CDR2 YYDKDF (reference sequence).

The genes are TRBV7-3 and TRBJ2-7; 10 bases align to TRBD2. In germline, CDR1 is SGHTA, CDR2 FQGTGA. V was pared by 4 bases and J by 6 bases, with 6 bases of the junction left unmatched. CDR3 size: 14 residues. The CDR3 nucleotides read TGTGCCAGCAGCTCGACTAGCGGGTTGGGCGAGCAGTACTTC. Translating gives CASSSTSGLGEQYF.

V and J are TRBV9 and TRBJ2-4; 16 nucleotides agree with TRBD2. The germline gives CDR1 SGDLS, CDR2 YYNGEE. The CDR3 sequence is 20 residues long. Trimming cost V 4 bases and J 0 bases; bases outside gene matches: 10. The CDR3 DNA follows: TGTGCCAGCAGCATTACCGGGACTAGCGGGAGGGAAATAGCCAAAAACATTCAGTACTTC. Amino acids: CASSITGTSGREIAKNIQYF. The full variable domain, in which reference TRBV9 and TRBJ2-4 provide the parts outside the CDR3, is DSGVTQTPKHLITATGQRVTLRCSPRSGDLSVYWYQQSLDQGLQFLIQYYNGEERAKGNILERFSAQQFPDLHSELNLSSLELGDSALYFCASSITGTSGREIAKNIQYFGAGTRLSVL.

The V and J genes are TRBV7-9 and TRBJ2-1; 7 bases align to TRBD2. Germline lookup yields CDR1 SEHNR and CDR2 FQNEAQ (reference sequence). Germline trimming cut 1 base from V and 10 bases from J; bases unmatched to any gene: 10. This CDR3 region has 15 residues. CDR3 nucleotides: TGTGCCAGCAGCTTAGTTTGGGAGGGCCTAGGAGAGCAGTTCTTC. It yields the protein CASSLVWEGLGEQFF. Drawing the rest from reference TRBV7-9 and TRBJ2-1, the complete variable domain is DTGVSQNPRHKITKRGQNVTFRCDPISEHNRLYWYRQTLGQGPEFLTYFQNEAQLEKSRLLSDRFSAERPKGSFSTLEIQRTEQGDSAMYLCASSLVWEGLGEQFFGPGTRLTVL.

Only one count was recorded for this clone. The V gene is TRBV19, the J gene TRBJ2-3; TRBD2 aligns across 9 bases. The V gene end was trimmed by 6 bases and the J gene end by 2 bases; junction bases not matched to a gene: 3. The germline V gene has CDR1 LNHDA and CDR2 SQIVND (reference sequence). The CDR3 extends over 14 amino acids. The CDR3, as DNA: TGTGCCAGTAGCCTAGCGGGATACACAGATACGCAGTATTTT. Protein product: CASSLAGYTDTQYF. Full variable domain (outside the CDR3, taken from reference TRBV19 and TRBJ2-3): DGGITQSPKYLFRKEGQNVTLSCEQNLNHDAMYWYRQDPGQGLRLIYYSQIVNDFQKGDIAEGYSVSREKKESFPLTVTSAQKNPTAFYLCASSLAGYTDTQYFGPGTRLTVL.

The chain is built from TRBV30 and TRBJ1-4; no firm D call. CDR3 size: 13 residues. Germline V gene data show CDR1 as GTSNPN and CDR2 as SVGIG (reference sequence). The V end was cut by 0 bases, the J end by 10 bases, with 12 bases between. CDR3 bases: TGTGCCTGGAGTGTATCGCGGGTCGGAAAACTGTTTTTT. Amino acids: CAWSVSRVGKLFF. The variable domain in full, with the rest retrieved from reference TRBV30 and TRBJ1-4, is SQTIHQWPATLVQPVGSPLSLECTVEGTSNPNLYWYRQAAGRGLQLLFYSVGIGQISSEVPQNLSASRPQDRQFILSSKKLLLSDSGFYLCAWSVSRVGKLFFGSGTQLSVL.

The V and J genes are TRBV4-1 and TRBJ2-2; D is perhaps TRBD1 (5 bases). Looked up from germline, CDR1 is MGHRA and CDR2 is YSYEKL. Trimming cost V 0 bases and J 9 bases, with 8 bases left between them. The CDR3 covers 13 residues. The CDR3 coding sequence is TGCGCCAGCAGCCAAGATAGGGGCCGGGAGCTGTTTTTT. Translated: CASSQDRGRELFF.

The chain links TRBV2 to TRBJ1-5, with a tentative D call TRBD1 (5 bases). From germline, CDR1 is SNHLY and CDR2 FYNNEI. There are 13 residues in the CDR3. The V and J ends lost 7 bases and 5 bases respectively, with 12 bases between them. CDR3 sequence: CASTGGLDQPQHF. The CDR3 bases are TGTGCCAGCACCGGGGGTTTGGATCAGCCCCAGCATTTT.

The V gene is TRBV18, the J gene TRBJ1-2; weak D call: TRBD1 (5 bases). CDR3 length equals 13 residues. V lost 4 bases and J lost 4, with 10 bases in between. CDR1 KGHSH and CDR2 LQKENI come from the germline V gene. The CDR3 DNA follows: TGTGCCAGCTCACAAGGAGACAGCTATGGCTACACCTTC. This encodes CASSQGDSYGYTF. Combining the CDR3 with reference TRBV18 and TRBJ1-2 gives the whole variable domain NAGVMQNPRHLVRRRGQEARLRCSPMKGHSHVYWYRQLPEEGLKFMVYLQKENIIDESGMPKERFSAEFPKEGPSILRIQQVVRGDSAAYFCASSQGDSYGYTFGSGTRLTVV.